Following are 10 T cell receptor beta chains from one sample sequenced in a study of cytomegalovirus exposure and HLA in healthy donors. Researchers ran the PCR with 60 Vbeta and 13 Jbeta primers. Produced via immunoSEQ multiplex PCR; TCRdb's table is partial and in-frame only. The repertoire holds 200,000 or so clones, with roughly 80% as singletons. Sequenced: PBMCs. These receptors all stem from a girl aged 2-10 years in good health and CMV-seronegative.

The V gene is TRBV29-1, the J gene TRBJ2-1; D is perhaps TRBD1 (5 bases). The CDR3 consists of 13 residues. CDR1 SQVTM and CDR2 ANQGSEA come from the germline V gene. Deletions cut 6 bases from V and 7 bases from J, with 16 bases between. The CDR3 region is CSVGHPLGNEQFF. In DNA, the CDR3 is TGCAGCGTCGGACACCCCTTGGGGAATGAGCAGTTCTTC.

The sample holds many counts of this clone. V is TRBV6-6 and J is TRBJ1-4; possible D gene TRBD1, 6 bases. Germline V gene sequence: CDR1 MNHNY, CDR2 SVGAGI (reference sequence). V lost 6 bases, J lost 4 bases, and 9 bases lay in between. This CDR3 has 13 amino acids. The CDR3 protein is CASRGHSNEKLFF. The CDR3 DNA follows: TGTGCCAGCAGGGGACACAGTAATGAAAAACTGTTTTTT.

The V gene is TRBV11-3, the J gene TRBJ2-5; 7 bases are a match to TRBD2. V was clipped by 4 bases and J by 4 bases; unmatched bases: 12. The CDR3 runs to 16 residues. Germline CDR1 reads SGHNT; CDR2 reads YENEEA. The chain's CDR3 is CASSCVMGGRGETQYF. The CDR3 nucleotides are TGTGCCAGCAGCTGCGTTATGGGCGGGAGAGGAGAGACCCAGTACTTC.

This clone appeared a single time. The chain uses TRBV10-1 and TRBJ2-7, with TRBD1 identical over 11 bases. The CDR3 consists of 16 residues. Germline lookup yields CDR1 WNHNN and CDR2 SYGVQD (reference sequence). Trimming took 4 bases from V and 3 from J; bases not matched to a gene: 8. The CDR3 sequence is CASSGSPGQGVYEQYF. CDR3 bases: TGCGCCAGCAGTGGGTCGCCGGGACAGGGGGTCTACGAGCAGTACTTC.

This CDR3 reads CASSSPPTGDGELFF. As DNA, the CDR3 is TGTGCCAGCAGCTCCCCCCCGACAGGGGACGGGGAGCTGTTTTTT. The chain is built from TRBV5-4 and TRBJ2-2, with 8 bases aligning to TRBD1. With V trimmed by 3 bases and J by 7 bases, 8 bases remained unmatched. CDR3 length: 15 residues. The germline CDR1 and CDR2 sequences are SGHNT and YYREEE (reference sequence).

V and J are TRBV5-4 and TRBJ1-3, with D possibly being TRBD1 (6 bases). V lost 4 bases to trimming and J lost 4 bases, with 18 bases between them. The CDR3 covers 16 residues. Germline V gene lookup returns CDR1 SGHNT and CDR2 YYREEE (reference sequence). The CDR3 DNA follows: TGTGCCAGCAGCCCCGGGACACTTCAGAGGGGAAACACCATATATTTT. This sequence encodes CASSPGTLQRGNTIYF. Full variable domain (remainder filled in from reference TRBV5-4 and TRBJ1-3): ETGVTQSPTHLIKTRGQQVTLRCSSQSGHNTVSWYQQALGQGPQFIFQYYREEENGRGNFPPRFSGLQFPNYSSELNVNALELDDSALYLCASSPGTLQRGNTIYFGEGSWLTVV.

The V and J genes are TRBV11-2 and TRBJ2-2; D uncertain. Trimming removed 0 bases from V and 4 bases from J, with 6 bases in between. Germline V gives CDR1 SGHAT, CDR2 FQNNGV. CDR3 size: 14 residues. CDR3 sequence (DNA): TGTGCCAGCAGCTTAGAATCGAGCACCGGGGAGCTGTTTTTT. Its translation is CASSLESSTGELFF.

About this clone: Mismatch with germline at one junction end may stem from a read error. The CDR3 DNA reads TGTGCCAGCTCCCCACAGGGGGCGACGGGGGCCAACGTCCTGACTTTC. Its translation: CASSPQGATGANVLTF. The chain uses TRBV18 and TRBJ2-6, with TRBD1 matching over 9 bases. The germline gives CDR1 KGHSH, CDR2 LQKENI. The CDR3 runs 16 residues.

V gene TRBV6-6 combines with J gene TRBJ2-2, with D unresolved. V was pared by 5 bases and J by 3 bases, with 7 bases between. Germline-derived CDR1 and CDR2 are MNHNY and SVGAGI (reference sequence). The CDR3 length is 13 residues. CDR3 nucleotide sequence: TGTGCCAGCAGTCTCCGGGACACCGGGGAGCTGTTTTTT. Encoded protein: CASSLRDTGELFF.

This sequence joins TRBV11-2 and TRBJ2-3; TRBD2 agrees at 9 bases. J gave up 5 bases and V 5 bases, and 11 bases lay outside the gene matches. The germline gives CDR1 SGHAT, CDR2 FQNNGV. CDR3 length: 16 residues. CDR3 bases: TGTGCCAGCAGCCGGTCGGCGGGGGGGCCCGTAGATACGCAGTATTTT. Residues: CASSRSAGGPVDTQYF.